Listed below are T cell receptor beta chains from one sample, sequenced in a study of molecular identifiers for immune sequencing clone quantification. In TCRdb, the PCR reads were re-called with MiXCR into one record per CDR3 protein. The sample gives some 680,000 distinct CDR3 sequences, 25% of which show up once; about 0.81% is in the top ten. The specimen was naive CD8+ T cells from blood, with Jurkat cell RNA spiked in. The source of these receptors is a human donor in good health. Some libraries in this study had Jurkat cell RNA spiked in. CDR3s include the opening cysteine and the closing phenylalanine or tryptophan. A D gene is named only where the DNA matches it firmly. Only some rows state a clone size, as once, few, many or a class for expanded clones.

D,size,V,J,CDR3,DNA
-,many,TRBV4-3,TRBJ1-2,CASSSVQTPNYGYTF,TGCGCCAGCAGCTCCGTTCAGACACCTAACTATGGCTACACCTTC
-,many,TRBV5-1,TRBJ2-2,CASSLGRGGPTSNTGELFF,TGCGCCAGCAGCTTGGGTAGGGGGGGCCCTACCTCGAACACCGGGGAGCTGTTTTTT
TRBD2,-,TRBV11-3,TRBJ2-1,CASSSEWGLAGGSLYNEQFF,TGTGCCAGCAGTTCCGAATGGGGACTAGCGGGAGGGTCCCTTTACAATGAGCAGTTCTTC
TRBD1,-,TRBV2,TRBJ2-2,CASSEGTDWGTGELFF,TGTGCCAGCAGTGAGGGGACAGACTGGGGCACCGGGGAGCTGTTTTTT
-,many,TRBV30,TRBJ2-3,CAWSVGFGDTQYF,TGTGCCTGGAGTGTAGGTTTCGGAGATACGCAGTATTTT
-,-,TRBV14,TRBJ1-2,CASSQDLRGMVDGYTF,TGTGCCAGCAGCCAAGATTTAAGGGGAATGGTAGATGGCTACACCTTC
-,-,TRBV29-1,TRBJ2-7,CSVEWRGQGNEQYF,TGCAGCGTTGAATGGAGGGGTCAGGGGAACGAGCAGTACTTC
-,many,TRBV28,TRBJ2-4,CASTDQGKNIQYF,TGTGCCAGCACGGACCAGGGGAAAAACATTCAGTACTTC
TRBD2,many,TRBV20-1,TRBJ2-7,CSASWLAGRSSYEQYF,TGCAGTGCTAGTTGGCTAGCGGGTCGAAGCTCCTACGAGCAGTACTTC
-,many,TRBV4-2,TRBJ2-7,CASGGNGYEQYF,TGTGCCAGCGGGGGGAACGGCTACGAGCAGTACTTC
-,many,TRBV2,TRBJ2-5,CASSGLGEEETQYF,TGTGCCAGCAGTGGGCTCGGAGAGGAAGAGACCCAGTACTTC
TRBD1,few,TRBV12-3/TRBV12-4,TRBJ2-7,CASSSRDRNYEQYF,TGTGCCAGCAGTTCCCGGGACAGGAACTACGAGCAGTACTTC
-,many,TRBV6-5,TRBJ2-5,CASREARTHQETQYF,TGTGCCAGCAGAGAAGCGAGGACCCATCAAGAGACCCAGTACTTC
-,many,TRBV7-2,TRBJ2-5,CASSSTGTGETQYF,TGTGCCAGCAGCAGCACCGGGACTGGAGAGACCCAGTACTTC
TRBD2,-,TRBV28,TRBJ2-3,CAIFSLAGAPTTDTQYF,TGTGCCATCTTCTCGCTAGCGGGAGCCCCAACCACAGATACGCAGTATTTT
TRBD1,few,TRBV9,TRBJ1-2,CASSPRVEGAGYTF,TGTGCCAGCAGCCCACGTGTAGAGGGGGCTGGCTACACCTTC
-,-,TRBV20-1,TRBJ2-1,CSARDWSNSYNEQFF,TGCAGTGCTAGAGATTGGAGTAACAGCTACAATGAGCAGTTCTTC
-,many,TRBV7-2,TRBJ2-7,CASSLTGPREQYF,TGTGCCAGCAGCTTAACTGGCCCTAGGGAGCAGTACTTC
TRBD1,-,TRBV19,TRBJ1-5,CASSMDLMEQGSQPQHF,TGTGCCAGTAGTATGGACCTAATGGAACAGGGGTCTCAGCCCCAGCATTTT
-,many,TRBV7-8,TRBJ2-1,CASSLVQDYNEQFF,TGTGCCAGCAGCTTAGTTCAGGACTACAATGAGCAGTTCTTC
-,many,TRBV2,TRBJ2-7,CASSDWGHEQYF,TGTGCCAGCAGTGATTGGGGTCACGAGCAGTACTTC
TRBD1,-,TRBV6-2/TRBV6-3,TRBJ1-5,CASSSTGEGQPQHF,TGTGCCAGCAGTTCCACAGGGGAAGGTCAGCCCCAGCATTTT
-,few,TRBV19,TRBJ2-7,CASSWRQWGYEQYF,TGTGCCAGTAGTTGGAGGCAGTGGGGCTACGAGCAGTACTTC
TRBD1,many,TRBV2,TRBJ1-5,CASSPTNPGQASNQPQHF,TGTGCCAGCAGTCCCACCAATCCCGGACAGGCTAGCAATCAGCCCCAGCATTTT
TRBD1,-,TRBV19,TRBJ2-2,CASRGGLTPGELFF,TGTGCCAGTAGAGGGGGCCTAACACCCGGGGAGCTGTTTTTT
-,many,TRBV19,TRBJ2-2,CASSIQGYGGTGELFF,TGTGCCAGTAGTATCCAAGGATACGGAGGCACCGGGGAGCTGTTTTTT
-,few,TRBV4-1,TRBJ1-5,CASSQDKGYQPQHF,TGCGCCAGCAGCCAAGATAAAGGCTATCAGCCCCAGCATTTT
-,-,TRBV6-5,TRBJ2-3,CASSYTRSTDTQYF,TGTGCCAGCAGTTACACTAGAAGCACAGATACGCAGTATTTT
-,-,TRBV18,TRBJ1-4,CASSPGVNEKLFF,TGTGCCAGCTCACCAGGGGTAAATGAAAAACTGTTTTTT
-,few,TRBV4-3,TRBJ2-2,CASSQELSGELFF,TGCGCCAGCAGCCAAGAACTGTCCGGGGAGCTGTTTTTT
-,-,TRBV7-9,TRBJ2-7,CASSLSFQTPIYEQYF,TGTGCCAGCAGCTTAAGTTTCCAGACCCCGATCTACGAGCAGTACTTC
-,-,TRBV2,TRBJ1-3,CATGGRENTIYF,TGTGCTACCGGAGGGCGTGAAAACACCATATATTTT
-,few,TRBV7-6,TRBJ1-1,CASSSSPPRTTGNTEAFF,TGTGCCAGCAGCTCCTCCCCTCCCCGTACGACAGGGAACACTGAAGCTTTCTTT
TRBD1,-,TRBV19,TRBJ1-1,CASSMGTGLTEAFF,TGTGCCAGTAGTATGGGGACAGGGCTCACTGAAGCTTTCTTT
TRBD1,once,TRBV5-1,TRBJ2-7,CASSHRQGGSYERYF,TGCGCCAGCAGCCACAGACAGGGGGGATCCTACGAGCGGTACTTC
-,-,TRBV30,TRBJ2-1,CAWSGGSYNEQFF,TGTGCCTGGAGTGGTGGGTCCTACAATGAGCAGTTCTTC
-,few,TRBV6-9,TRBJ1-2,CASTSRGIYGYTF,TGTGCCAGCACTTCAAGAGGCATTTATGGCTACACCTTC
TRBD1,-,TRBV12-3/TRBV12-4,TRBJ1-5,CASSTGTGRDQPQHF,TGTGCCAGCAGTACGGGGACAGGGCGGGATCAGCCCCAGCATTTT
-,few,TRBV7-8,TRBJ1-4,CASSLTEINEKLFF,TGTGCCAGCAGCCTCACAGAGATTAATGAAAAACTGTTTTTT
TRBD2,many,TRBV7-9,TRBJ2-7,CASSRTSGSSYEQYF,TGCGCCAGCAGCCGGACTAGCGGATCGTCCTACGAGCAGTACTTC
-,-,TRBV6-2/TRBV6-3,TRBJ2-2,CASSYSNTPGELFF,TGTGCCAGCAGTTACTCGAATACGCCCGGGGAGCTGTTTTTT
-,-,TRBV4-3,TRBJ2-5,CASSQGRGNQGTQYF,TGCGCCAGCAGCCAAGGGCGGGGAAACCAAGGGACCCAGTACTTC
-,few,TRBV15,TRBJ2-2,CATSPGNTGELFF,TGTGCCACCAGCCCAGGGAACACCGGGGAGCTGTTTTTT
TRBD2,-,TRBV27,TRBJ2-7,CASSLVTSGSRFSVQYF,TGTGCCAGCAGTTTAGTAACTAGCGGGAGCAGGTTCTCGGTGCAGTACTTC
-,many,TRBV21-1,TRBJ1-5,CASSKVPGLIHSNQPQHF,TGTGCCAGCAGCAAAGTCCCCGGGCTGATACATAGCAATCAGCCCCAGCATTTT
-,-,TRBV24-1,TRBJ2-3,CATSDQGVGGTDTQYF,TGTGCCACCAGTGACCAGGGAGTTGGAGGGACAGATACGCAGTATTTT
TRBD1,many,TRBV14,TRBJ1-4,CASSQGQGREKLFF,TGTGCCAGCAGCCAAGGACAGGGTCGAGAAAAACTGTTTTTT
-,-,TRBV5-6,TRBJ2-1,CASSGGFSSYNEQFF,TGTGCCAGCAGCGGGGGTTTTTCCTCCTACAATGAGCAGTTCTTC
-,few,TRBV6-2/TRBV6-3,TRBJ2-7,CASRQNYEQYF,TGTGCCAGCCGGCAAAACTACGAGCAGTACTTC
-,many,TRBV29-1,TRBJ2-7,CSVSGPQSYEQYF,TGCAGCGTGTCCGGGCCCCAATCCTACGAGCAGTACTTC
TRBD1,once,TRBV5-1,TRBJ2-5,CASSYRDRQGGGETQHF,TGCGCCAGCAGCTACCGAGACCGACAGGGGGGCGGCGAGACCCAGCACTTC
-,few,TRBV5-3,TRBJ2-1,CASSLRQSYEQFF,TGTGCCAGCAGCCTAAGACAGTCCTATGAGCAGTTCTTC
-,-,TRBV20-1,TRBJ1-2,CSARAHYNYGYTF,TGCAGTGCTAGAGCCCATTACAACTATGGCTACACCTTC
-,-,TRBV20-1,TRBJ2-2,CSARALGPLNTGELFF,TGCAGTGCTAGAGCCCTAGGGCCACTTAACACCGGGGAGCTGTTTTTT